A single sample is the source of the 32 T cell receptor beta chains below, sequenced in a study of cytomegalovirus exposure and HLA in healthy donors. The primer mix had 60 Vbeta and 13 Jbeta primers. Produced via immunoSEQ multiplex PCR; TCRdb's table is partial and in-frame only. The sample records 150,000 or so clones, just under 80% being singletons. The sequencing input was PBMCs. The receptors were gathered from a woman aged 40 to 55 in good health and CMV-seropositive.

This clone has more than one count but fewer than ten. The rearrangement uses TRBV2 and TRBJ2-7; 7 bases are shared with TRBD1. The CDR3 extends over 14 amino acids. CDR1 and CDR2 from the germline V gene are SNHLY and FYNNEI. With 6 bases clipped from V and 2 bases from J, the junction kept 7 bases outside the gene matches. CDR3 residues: CASRDRDRTYEQYF. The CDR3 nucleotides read TGTGCCAGCAGAGACCGGGACAGAACCTACGAGCAGTACTTC.

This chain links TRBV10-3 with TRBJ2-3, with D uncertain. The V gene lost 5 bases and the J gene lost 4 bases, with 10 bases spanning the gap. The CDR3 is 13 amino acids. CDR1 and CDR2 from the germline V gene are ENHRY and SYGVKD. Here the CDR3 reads CAISSLSPDTQYF. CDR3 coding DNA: TGTGCCATCAGTAGTCTTAGCCCAGATACGCAGTATTTT.

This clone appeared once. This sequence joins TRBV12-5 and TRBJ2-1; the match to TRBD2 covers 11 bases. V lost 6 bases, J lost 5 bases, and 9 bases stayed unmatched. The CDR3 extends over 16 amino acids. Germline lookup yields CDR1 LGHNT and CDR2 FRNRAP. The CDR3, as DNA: TGTGCTAGTGGCCCAAGGCGACTAGCGGGGAACAATGAGCAGTTCTTC. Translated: CASGPRRLAGNNEQFF.

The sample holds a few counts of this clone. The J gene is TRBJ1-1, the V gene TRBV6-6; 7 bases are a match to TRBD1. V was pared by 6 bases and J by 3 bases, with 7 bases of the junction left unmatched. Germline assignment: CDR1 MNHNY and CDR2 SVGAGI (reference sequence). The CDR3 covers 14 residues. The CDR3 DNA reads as TGTGCCAGCAGCGGTAGGGGGCTGGACACTGAAGCTTTCTTT. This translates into CASSGRGLDTEAFF.

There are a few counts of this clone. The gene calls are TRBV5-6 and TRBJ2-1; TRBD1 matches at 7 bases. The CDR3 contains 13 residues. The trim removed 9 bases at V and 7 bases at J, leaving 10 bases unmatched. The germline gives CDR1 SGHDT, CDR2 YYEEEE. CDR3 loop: CATLLRGRNEQFF. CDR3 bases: TGTGCCACTCTACTCAGGGGGAGAAATGAGCAGTTCTTC.

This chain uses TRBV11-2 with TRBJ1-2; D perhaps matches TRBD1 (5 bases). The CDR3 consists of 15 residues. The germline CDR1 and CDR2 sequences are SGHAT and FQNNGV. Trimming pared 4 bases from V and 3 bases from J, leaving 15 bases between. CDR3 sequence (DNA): TGTGCCAGCAGCTGGGGAGGAGGGGTAGACTATGGCTACACCTTC. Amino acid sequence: CASSWGGGVDYGYTF.

The CDR3 nucleotides are TGTGCCAGTAGTATAGTTGGCAGAACCTACGAGCAGTACTTC. This gives the protein CASSIVGRTYEQYF. The chain joins TRBV19 to TRBJ2-7; D not certain. The ends were cut back, 1 base at V and 2 bases at J, with 9 bases in the middle. The CDR3 contains 14 residues. Germline-derived CDR1 and CDR2 are LNHDA and SQIVND (reference sequence). The full variable domain, completed using reference TRBV19 and TRBJ2-7, is DGGITQSPKYLFRKEGQNVTLSCEQNLNHDAMYWYRQDPGQGLRLIYYSQIVNDFQKGDIAEGYSVSREKKESFPLTVTSAQKNPTAFYLCASSIVGRTYEQYFGPGTRLTVT.

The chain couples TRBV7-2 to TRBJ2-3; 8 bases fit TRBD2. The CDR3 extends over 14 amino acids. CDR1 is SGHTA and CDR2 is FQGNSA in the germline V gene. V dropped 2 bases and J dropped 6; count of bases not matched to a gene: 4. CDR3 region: CASSLRTSSDTQYF. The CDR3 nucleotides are TGTGCCAGCAGCTTACGGACTAGCTCGGATACGCAGTATTTT.

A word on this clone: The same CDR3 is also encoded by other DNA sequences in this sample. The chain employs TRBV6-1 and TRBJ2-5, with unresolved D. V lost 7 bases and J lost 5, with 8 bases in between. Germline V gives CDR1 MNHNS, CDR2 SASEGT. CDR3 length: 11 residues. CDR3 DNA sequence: TGTGCCAGCACGTTTTCCGAGACCCAGTACTTC. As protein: CASTFSETQYF.

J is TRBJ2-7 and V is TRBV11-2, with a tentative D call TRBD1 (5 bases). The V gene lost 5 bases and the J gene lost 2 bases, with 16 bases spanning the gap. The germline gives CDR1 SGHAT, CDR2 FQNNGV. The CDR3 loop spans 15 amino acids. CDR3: CASSPRTSRAYEQYF. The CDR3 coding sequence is TGTGCCAGCAGCCCCAGGACGAGCAGGGCCTACGAGCAGTACTTC. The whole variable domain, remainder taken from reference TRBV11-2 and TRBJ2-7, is EAGVAQSPRYKIIEKRQSVAFWCNPISGHATLYWYQQILGQGPKLLIQFQNNGVVDDSQLPKDRFSAERLKGVDSTLKIQPAKLEDSAVYLCASSPRTSRAYEQYFGPGTRLTVT.

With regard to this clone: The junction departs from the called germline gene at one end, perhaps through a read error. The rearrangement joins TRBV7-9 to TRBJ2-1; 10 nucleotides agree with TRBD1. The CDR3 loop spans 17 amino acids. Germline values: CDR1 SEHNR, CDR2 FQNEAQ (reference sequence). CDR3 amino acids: CSSSLAKSGTGVFGQFF. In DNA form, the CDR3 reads TGTTCCAGCAGCTTAGCGAAATCCGGGACAGGGGTTTTCGGGCAGTTCTTC.

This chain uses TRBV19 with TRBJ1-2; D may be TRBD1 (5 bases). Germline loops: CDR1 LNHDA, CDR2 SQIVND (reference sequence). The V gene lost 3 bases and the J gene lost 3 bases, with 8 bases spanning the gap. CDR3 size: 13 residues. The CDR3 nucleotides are TGTGCCAGTAGTATTTGGGGGGACTATGGCTACACCTTC. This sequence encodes CASSIWGDYGYTF.

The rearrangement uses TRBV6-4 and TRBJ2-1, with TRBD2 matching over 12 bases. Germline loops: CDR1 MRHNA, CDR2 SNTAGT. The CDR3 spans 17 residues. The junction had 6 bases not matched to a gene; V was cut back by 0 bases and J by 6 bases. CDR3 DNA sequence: TGTGCCAGCAGTGACTCTCCGGGACTAGCGGGTGTCAATGAGCAGTTCTTC. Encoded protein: CASSDSPGLAGVNEQFF.

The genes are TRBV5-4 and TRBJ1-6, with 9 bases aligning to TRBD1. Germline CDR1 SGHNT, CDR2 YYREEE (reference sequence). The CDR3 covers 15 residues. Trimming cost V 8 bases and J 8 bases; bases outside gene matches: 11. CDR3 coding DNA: TGTGCCAGTTCCCGAGAGGGACAGGGTGATTCACCCCTCCACTTT. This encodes CASSREGQGDSPLHF.

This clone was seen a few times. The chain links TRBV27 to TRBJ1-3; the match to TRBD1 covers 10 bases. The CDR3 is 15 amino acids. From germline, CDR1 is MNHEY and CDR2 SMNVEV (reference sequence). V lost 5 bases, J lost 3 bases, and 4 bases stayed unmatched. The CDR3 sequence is CASSADRGNGNTIYF. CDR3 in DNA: TGTGCCAGCAGTGCGGACAGGGGGAATGGAAACACCATATATTTT.

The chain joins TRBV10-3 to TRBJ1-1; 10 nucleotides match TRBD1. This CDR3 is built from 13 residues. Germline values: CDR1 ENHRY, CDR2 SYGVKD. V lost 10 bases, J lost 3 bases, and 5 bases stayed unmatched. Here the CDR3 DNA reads TGTGCCAACGGACAGGGGGGGGACACTGAAGCTTTCTTT. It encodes CANGQGGDTEAFF.

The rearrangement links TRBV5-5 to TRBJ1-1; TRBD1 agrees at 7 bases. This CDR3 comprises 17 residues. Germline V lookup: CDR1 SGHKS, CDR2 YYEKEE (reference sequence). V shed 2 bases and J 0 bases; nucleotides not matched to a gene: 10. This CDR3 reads CASSFPMSTGLNTEAFF. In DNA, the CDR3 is TGTGCCAGCAGCTTTCCTATGTCGACAGGGCTGAACACTGAAGCTTTCTTT.

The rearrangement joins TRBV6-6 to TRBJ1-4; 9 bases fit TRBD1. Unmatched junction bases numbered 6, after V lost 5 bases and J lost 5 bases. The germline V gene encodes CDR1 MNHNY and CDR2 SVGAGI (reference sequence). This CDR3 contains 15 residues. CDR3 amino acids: CASSTDRGLNEKLFF. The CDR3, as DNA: TGTGCCAGCAGTACGGACAGGGGACTCAATGAAAAACTGTTTTTT.

The CDR3: CASRRGGSYGYTF. Written as DNA, the CDR3 is TGTGCCAGCAGGAGGGGGGGGTCCTATGGCTACACCTTC. J is TRBJ1-2 and V is TRBV28, with D perhaps TRBD1 (6 bases). The CDR3 consists of 13 residues. Germline V gives CDR1 MDHEN, CDR2 SYDVKM. V was trimmed by 6 bases and J by 4 bases, leaving 12 bases between them.

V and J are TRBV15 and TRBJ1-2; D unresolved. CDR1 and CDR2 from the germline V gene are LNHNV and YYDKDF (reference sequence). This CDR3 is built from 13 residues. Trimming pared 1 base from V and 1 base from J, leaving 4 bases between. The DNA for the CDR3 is TGTGCCACCAGCAGAGGTCTTAACTATGGCTACACCTTC. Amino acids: CATSRGLNYGYTF.

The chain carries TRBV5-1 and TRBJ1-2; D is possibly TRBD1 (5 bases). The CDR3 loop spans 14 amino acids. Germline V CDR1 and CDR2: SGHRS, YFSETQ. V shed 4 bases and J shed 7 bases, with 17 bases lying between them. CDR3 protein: CASSLLQDNAGYTF. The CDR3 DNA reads TGCGCCAGCAGCCTATTACAGGATAACGCTGGCTACACCTTC. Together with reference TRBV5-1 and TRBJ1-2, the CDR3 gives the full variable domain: KAGVTQTPRYLIKTRGQQVTLSCSPISGHRSVSWYQQTPGQGLQFLFEYFSETQRNKGNFPGRFSGRQFSNSRSEMNVSTLELGDSALYLCASSLLQDNAGYTFGSGTRLTVV.

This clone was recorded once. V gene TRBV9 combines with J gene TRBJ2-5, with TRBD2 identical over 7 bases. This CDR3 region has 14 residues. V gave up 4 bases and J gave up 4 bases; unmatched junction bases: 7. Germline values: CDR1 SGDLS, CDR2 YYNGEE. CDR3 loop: CASSPRLAPETQYF. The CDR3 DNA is TGTGCCAGCAGCCCCCGACTAGCCCCAGAGACCCAGTACTTC.

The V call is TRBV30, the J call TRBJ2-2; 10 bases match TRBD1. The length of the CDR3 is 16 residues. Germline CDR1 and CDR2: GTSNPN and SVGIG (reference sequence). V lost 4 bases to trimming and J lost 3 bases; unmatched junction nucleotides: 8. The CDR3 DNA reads TGTGCCTGGACCAACAAGGACAGGGGGGACACCGGGGAGCTGTTTTTT. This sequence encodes CAWTNKDRGDTGELFF.

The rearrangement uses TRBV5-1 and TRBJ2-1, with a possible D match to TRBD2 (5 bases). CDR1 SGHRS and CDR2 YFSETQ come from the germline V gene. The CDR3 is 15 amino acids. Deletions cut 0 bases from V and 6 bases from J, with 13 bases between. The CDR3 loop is CASSLGTSSGNEQFF. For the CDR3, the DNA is TGCGCCAGCAGCTTGGGGACTTCGAGCGGCAATGAGCAGTTCTTC. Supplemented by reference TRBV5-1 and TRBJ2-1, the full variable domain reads KAGVTQTPRYLIKTRGQQVTLSCSPISGHRSVSWYQQTPGQGLQFLFEYFSETQRNKGNFPGRFSGRQFSNSRSEMNVSTLELGDSALYLCASSLGTSSGNEQFFGPGTRLTVL.

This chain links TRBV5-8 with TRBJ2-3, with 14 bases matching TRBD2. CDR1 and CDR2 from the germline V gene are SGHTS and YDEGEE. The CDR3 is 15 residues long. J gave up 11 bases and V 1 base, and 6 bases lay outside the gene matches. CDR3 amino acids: CASSLFGTSGGWQYF. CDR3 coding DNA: TGTGCCAGCAGCTTGTTCGGGACTAGCGGGGGTTGGCAGTATTTT.

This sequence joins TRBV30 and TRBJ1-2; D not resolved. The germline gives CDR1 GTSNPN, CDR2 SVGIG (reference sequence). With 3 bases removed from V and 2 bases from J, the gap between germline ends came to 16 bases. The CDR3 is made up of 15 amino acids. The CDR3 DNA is TGTGCCTGGAGGCGAGGCAGCAGAGAAAACTATGGCTACACCTTC. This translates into CAWRRGSRENYGYTF.

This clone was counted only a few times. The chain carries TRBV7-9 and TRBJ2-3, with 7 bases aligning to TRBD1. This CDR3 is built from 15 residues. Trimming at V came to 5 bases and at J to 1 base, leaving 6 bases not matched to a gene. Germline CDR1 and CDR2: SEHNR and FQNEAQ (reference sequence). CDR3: CASSPDRVGTDTQYF. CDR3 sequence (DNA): TGTGCCAGCAGCCCCGACAGGGTTGGCACAGATACGCAGTATTTT.

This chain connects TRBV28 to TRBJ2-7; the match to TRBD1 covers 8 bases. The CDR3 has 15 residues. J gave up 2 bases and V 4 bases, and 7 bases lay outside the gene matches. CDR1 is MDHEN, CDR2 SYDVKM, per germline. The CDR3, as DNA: TGTGCCAGCAGTTCCGGACAGGGTACAGCCTACGAGCAGTACTTC. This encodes CASSSGQGTAYEQYF. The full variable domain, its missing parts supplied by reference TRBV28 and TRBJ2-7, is DVKVTQSSRYLVKRTGEKVFLECVQDMDHENMFWYRQDPGLGLRLIYFSYDVKMKEKGDIPEGYSVSREKKERFSLILESASTNQTSMYLCASSSGQGTAYEQYFGPGTRLTVT.

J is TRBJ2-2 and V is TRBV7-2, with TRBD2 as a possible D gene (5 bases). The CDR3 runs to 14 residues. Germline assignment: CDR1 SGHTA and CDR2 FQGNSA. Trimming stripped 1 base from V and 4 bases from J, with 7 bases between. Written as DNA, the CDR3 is TGTGCCAGCAGCTTAGGGGAGATCACCGGGGAGCTGTTTTTT. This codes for CASSLGEITGELFF.

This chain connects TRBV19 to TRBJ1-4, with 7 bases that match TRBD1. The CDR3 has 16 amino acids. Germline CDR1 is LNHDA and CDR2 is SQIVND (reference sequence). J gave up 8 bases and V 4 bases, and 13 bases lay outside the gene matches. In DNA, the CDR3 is TGTGCCAGTAGTACGGGTTGGCGTGACAGGGACGAAAAACTGTTTTTT. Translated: CASSTGWRDRDEKLFF.

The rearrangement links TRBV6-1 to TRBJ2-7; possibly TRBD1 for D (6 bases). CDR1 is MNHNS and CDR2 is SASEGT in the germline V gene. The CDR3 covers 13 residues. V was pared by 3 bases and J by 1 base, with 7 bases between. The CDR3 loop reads CASSDQGSYEQYF. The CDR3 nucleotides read TGTGCCAGCAGTGATCAGGGGTCCTACGAGCAGTACTTC.

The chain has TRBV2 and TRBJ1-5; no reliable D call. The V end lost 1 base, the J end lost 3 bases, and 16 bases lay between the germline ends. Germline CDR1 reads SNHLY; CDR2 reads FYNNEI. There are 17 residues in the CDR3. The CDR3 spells CASSEEGRAANNQPQHF. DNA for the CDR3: TGTGCCAGCAGTGAAGAAGGGCGGGCGGCAAACAATCAGCCCCAGCATTTT.